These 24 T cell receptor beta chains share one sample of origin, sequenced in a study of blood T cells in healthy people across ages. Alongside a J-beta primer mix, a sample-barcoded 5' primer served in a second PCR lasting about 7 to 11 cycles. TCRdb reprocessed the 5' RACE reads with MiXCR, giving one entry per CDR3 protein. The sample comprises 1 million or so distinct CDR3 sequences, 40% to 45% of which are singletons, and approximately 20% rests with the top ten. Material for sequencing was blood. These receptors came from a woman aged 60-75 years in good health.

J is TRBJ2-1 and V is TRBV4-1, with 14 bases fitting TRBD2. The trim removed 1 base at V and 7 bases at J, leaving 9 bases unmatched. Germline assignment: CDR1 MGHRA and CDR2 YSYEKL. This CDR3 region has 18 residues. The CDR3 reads CASSQGLAGGHLRNEQFF. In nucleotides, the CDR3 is TGCGCCAGCAGCCAAGGACTAGCGGGAGGGCACCTCAGGAATGAGCAGTTCTTC.

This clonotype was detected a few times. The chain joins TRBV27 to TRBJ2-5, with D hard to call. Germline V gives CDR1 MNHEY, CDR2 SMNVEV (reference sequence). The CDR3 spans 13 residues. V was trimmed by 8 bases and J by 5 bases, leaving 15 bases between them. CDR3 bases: TGTGCCAGCCTGGCTTCCCTGGGGGAGACCCAGTACTTC. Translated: CASLASLGETQYF.

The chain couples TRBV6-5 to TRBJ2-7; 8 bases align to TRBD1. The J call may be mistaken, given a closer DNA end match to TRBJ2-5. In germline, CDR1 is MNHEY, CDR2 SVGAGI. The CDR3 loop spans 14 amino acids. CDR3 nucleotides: TGTGCCAGCAGGGCCGGACAGGGAAAAGAGACCCAGTACTTC. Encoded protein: CASRAGQGKETQYF.

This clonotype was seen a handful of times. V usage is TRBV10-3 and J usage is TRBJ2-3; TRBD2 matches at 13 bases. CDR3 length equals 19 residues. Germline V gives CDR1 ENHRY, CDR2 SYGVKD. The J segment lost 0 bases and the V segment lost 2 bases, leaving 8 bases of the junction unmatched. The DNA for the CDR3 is TGTGCCATCAGTGAGATCGGCGGGACTAGCGGGACTAGCACAGATACGCAGTATTTT. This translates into CAISEIGGTSGTSTDTQYF.

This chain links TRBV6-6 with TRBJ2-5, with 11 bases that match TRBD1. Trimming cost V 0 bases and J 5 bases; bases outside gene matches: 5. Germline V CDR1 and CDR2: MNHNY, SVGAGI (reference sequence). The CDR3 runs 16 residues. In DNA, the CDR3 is TGTGCCAGCAGTTACTCCGGGACAGGGGGTTTGGAGACCCAGTACTTC. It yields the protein CASSYSGTGGLETQYF.

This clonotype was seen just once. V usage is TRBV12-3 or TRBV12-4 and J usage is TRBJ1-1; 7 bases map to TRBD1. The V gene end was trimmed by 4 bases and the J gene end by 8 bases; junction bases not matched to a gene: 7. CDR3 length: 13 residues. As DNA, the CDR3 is TGTGCCAGCAGTTCTACACCGGACAGGGAAGCTTTCTTT. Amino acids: CASSSTPDREAFF.

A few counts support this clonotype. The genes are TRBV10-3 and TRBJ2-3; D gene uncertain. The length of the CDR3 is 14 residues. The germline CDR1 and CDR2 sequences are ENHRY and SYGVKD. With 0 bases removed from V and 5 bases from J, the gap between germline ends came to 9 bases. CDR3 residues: CAISESWVRDTQYF. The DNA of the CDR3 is TGTGCCATCAGTGAGTCATGGGTGCGAGATACGCAGTATTTT.

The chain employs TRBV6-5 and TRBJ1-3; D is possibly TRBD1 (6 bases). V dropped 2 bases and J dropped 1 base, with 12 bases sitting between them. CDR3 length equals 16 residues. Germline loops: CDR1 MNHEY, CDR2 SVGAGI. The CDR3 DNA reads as TGTGCCAGCAGTTACGCCGGGACATCTTCTGGAAACACCATATATTTT. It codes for CASSYAGTSSGNTIYF.

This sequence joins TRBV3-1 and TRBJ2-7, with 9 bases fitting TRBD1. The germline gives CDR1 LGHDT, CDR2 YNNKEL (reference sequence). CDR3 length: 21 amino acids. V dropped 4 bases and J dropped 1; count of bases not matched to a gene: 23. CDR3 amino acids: CASSRGTGKTLGAGLSYEQYF. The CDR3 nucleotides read TGTGCCAGCAGCCGCGGGACAGGGAAGACTCTCGGCGCGGGGCTTTCCTACGAGCAGTACTTC.

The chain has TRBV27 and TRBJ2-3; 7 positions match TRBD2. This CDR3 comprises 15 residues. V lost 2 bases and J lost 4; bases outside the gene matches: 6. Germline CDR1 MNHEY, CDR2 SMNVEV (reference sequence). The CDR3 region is CASSLRAGAADTQYF. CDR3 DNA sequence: TGTGCCAGCAGTTTAAGGGCGGGAGCTGCAGATACGCAGTATTTT.

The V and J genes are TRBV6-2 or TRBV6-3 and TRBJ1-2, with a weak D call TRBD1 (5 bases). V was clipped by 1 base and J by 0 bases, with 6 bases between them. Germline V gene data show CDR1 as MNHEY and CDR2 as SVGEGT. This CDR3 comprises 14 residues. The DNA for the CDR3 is TGTGCCAGCAGTTACTTGGGGGCTAACTATGGCTACACCTTC. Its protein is CASSYLGANYGYTF.

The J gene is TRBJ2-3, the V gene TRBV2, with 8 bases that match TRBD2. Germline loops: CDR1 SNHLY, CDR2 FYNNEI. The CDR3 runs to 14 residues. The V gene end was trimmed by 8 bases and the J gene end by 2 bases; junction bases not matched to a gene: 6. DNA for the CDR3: TGTGCCAGCTGGGGCGGGAGGAACACAGATACGCAGTATTTT. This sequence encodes CASWGGRNTDTQYF.

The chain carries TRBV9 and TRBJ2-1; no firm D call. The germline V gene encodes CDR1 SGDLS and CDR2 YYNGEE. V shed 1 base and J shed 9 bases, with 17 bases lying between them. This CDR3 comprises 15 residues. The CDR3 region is CASSVIDAAEPEQFF. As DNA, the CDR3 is TGTGCCAGCAGCGTAATCGATGCGGCGGAGCCTGAGCAGTTCTTC.

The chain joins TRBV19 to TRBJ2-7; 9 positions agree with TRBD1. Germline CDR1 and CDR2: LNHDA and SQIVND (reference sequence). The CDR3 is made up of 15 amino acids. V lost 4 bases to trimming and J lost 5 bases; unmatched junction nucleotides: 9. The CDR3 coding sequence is TGTGCCAGTAGTACCCCCGGGACAGGGTCCCACGAGCAGTACTTC. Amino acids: CASSTPGTGSHEQYF.

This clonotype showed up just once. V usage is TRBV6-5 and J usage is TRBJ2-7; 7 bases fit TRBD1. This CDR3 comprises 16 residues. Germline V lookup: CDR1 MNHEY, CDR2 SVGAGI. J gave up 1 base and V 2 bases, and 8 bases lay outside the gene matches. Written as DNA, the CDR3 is TGTGCCAGCAGTTACCCACACAGGGGATTTTCCTACGAGCAGTACTTC. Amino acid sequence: CASSYPHRGFSYEQYF.

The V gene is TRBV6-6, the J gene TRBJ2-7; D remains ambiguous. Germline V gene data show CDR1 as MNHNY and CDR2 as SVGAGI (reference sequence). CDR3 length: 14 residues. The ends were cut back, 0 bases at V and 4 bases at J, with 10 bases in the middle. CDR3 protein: CASSYSDGLYEQYF. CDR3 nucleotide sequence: TGTGCCAGCAGTTACTCAGATGGTTTGTACGAGCAGTACTTC.

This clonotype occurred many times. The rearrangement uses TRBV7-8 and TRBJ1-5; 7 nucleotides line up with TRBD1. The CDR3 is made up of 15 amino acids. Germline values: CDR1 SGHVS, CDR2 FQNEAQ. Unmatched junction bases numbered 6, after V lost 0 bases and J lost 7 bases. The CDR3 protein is CASSLAGGGGQPQHF. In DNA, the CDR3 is TGTGCCAGCAGCTTAGCTGGAGGGGGCGGGCAGCCCCAGCATTTT.

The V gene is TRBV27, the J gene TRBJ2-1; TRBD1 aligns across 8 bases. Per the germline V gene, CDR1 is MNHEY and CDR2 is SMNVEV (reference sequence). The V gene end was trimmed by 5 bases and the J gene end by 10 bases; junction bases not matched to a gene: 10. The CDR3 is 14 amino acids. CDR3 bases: TGTGCCAGCAGTAAGCTTCGCCAGGGGGCGGAGCAGTTCTTC. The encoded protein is CASSKLRQGAEQFF.

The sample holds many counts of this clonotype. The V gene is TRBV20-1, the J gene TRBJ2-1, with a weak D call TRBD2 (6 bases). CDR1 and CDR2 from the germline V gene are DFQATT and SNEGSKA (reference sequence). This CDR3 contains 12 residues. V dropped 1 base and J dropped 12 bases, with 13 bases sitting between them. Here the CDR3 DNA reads TGCAGTGCTAGAGGGGGACTCGGCGGGCAGTTCTTC. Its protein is CSARGGLGGQFF.

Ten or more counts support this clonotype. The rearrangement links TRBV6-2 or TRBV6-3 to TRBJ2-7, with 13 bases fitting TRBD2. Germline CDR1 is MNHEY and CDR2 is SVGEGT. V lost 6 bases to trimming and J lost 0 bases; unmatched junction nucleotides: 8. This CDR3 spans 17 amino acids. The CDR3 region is CASRGGLAGAPSYEQYF. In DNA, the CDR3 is TGTGCCAGCAGGGGCGGACTAGCGGGAGCCCCCTCCTACGAGCAGTACTTC.

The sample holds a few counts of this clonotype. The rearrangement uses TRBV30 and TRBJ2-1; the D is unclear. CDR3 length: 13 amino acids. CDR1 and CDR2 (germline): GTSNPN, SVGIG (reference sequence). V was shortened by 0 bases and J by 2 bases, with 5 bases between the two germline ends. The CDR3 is CAWSVTAYNEQFF. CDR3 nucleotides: TGTGCCTGGAGTGTTACAGCCTACAATGAGCAGTTCTTC. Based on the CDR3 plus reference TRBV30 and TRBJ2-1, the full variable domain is SQTIHQWPATLVQPVGSPLSLECTVEGTSNPNLYWYRQAAGRGLQLLFYSVGIGQISSEVPQNLSASRPQDRQFILSSKKLLLSDSGFYLCAWSVTAYNEQFFGPGTRLTVL.

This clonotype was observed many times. In DNA form, the CDR3 reads TGCGCCAGCAGCCAAGAGGACAGGGGGTTTGGTGGCTACACCTTC. It is translated as CASSQEDRGFGGYTF. The V gene is TRBV4-1, the J gene TRBJ1-2; 10 bases map to TRBD1. This CDR3 is built from 15 residues. Germline assignment: CDR1 MGHRA and CDR2 YSYEKL. V was pared by 0 bases and J by 7 bases, with 5 bases of the junction left unmatched.

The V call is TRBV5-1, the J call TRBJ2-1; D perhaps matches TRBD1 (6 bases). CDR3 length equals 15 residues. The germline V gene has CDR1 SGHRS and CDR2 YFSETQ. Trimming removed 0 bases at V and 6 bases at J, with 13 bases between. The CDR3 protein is CASSLAVDSSNEQFF. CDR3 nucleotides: TGCGCCAGCAGCTTGGCCGTGGACAGTAGCAATGAGCAGTTCTTC.

The CDR3 sequence is CASSNGTGGPTNYGYTF. The CDR3 DNA sequence: TGTGCCAGCAGCAACGGGACAGGGGGCCCGACTAACTATGGCTACACCTTC. V and J are TRBV21-1 and TRBJ1-2; the D call TRBD1 from the table was never checked on the DNA. TRBV21-1 is a recognized pseudogene. The CDR3 consists of 17 residues.